The rows below give T cell receptor beta chains drawn from one sample of a study of PD-1 blockade in mismatch repair-deficient tumors. Libraries were prepared by immunoSEQ multiplex PCR; TCRdb keeps only in-frame clonotypes and omits some of them. The table has under 150,000 clones, 88% seen once; the top ten hold over 9.5%. Sequences were derived from peripheral blood, sampled approximately 73 weeks after starting pembrolizumab. These receptor sequences come from an adult with mismatch repair-deficient cancer. Both conserved end residues are part of each CDR3. A D gene is named only where the DNA matches it firmly. Size is omitted from some rows. Given values are once, few, many or a class for expanded clones.

TRBJ1-4,15,TRBV4-3,once,-,CASSQVHAIHEKLFF,TGCGCCAGCAGCCAAGTCCACGCCATCCATGAAAAACTGTTTTTT
TRBJ2-5,15,TRBV28,once,-,CASSDDRPYKETQYF,TGTGCCAGCAGCGATGACAGGCCATACAAAGAGACCCAGTACTTC
TRBJ2-1,13,TRBV19,-,-,CASSVRSYNEQFF,TGTGCCAGTAGTGTACGCTCCTACAATGAGCAGTTCTTC
TRBJ2-1,17,TRBV30,once,TRBD2,CAWSPGTSGRAYNEQFF,TGTGCCTGGAGTCCCGGGACTAGCGGGAGGGCCTACAATGAGCAGTTCTTC
TRBJ1-1,12,TRBV7-6,-,-,CASSPDGTEAFF,TGTGCCAGCAGCCCAGACGGCACTGAAGCTTTCTTT
TRBJ2-7,14,TRBV5-1,-,-,CASSLGASPNEQYF,TGCGCCAGCAGCTTGGGGGCCTCTCCGAACGAGCAGTACTTC
TRBJ1-5,13,TRBV19,-,-,CASTVQSQQPQHF,TGTGCCAGTACCGTCCAGAGTCAACAGCCCCAGCATTTT
TRBJ2-5,14,TRBV7-2,once,-,CASSPIGGPETQYF,TGTGCCAGCAGCCCCATAGGGGGTCCTGAGACCCAGTACTTC
TRBJ2-6,15,TRBV6-1,few,-,CASSVGTTGANVLTF,TGTGCCAGCAGTGTCGGGACAACTGGGGCCAACGTCCTGACTTTC
TRBJ2-2,14,TRBV7-3,once,-,CASSSEDSIGELFF,TGTGCCAGCAGCTCCGAGGACAGTATCGGGGAGCTGTTTTTT